The T cell receptor (beta chain) described here comes from a study of control samples from healthy donors and cancer patients (dated by TCRdb to the early 2020s). Relative to germline, V is missing 5 bases and J is missing 5 bases, with 12 bases of the junction outside any gene match. Looking up the germline V gene yields CDR1 SGHTA and CDR2 FQGTGA. The CDR3, cysteine through phenylalanine, is 16 amino acids long. The read is trimmed to its CDR3 DNA, 48 bases read in frame from base 1. Libraries were made using the immunoSEQ multiplex PCR assay. TCRdb provides this immuneACCESS table in a form limited to in-frame rearrangements. Some clones are lacking; in checked studies, under half of them reflect an unresolved V gene, and why the rest are absent is not known. The sample table records about 120,000 clones; 80% to 90% of these occur just once. Of the sample, approximately 1.1% falls within the top ten clones.

On this clone: Its cognate antigen has yet to be identified. No base-level quality is on record; no much larger clone is a single base apart.

Sequencing used PBMCs. The rearrangement combines TRBV7-3 with TRBJ2-1; 7 middle bases align to TRBD2. The receptor was derived from a woman in her forties or fifties with colorectal cancer. The CDR3 here reads CASSLGGDYTNNEQFF. The nucleotide sequence is given as TGTGCCAGCAGCCTGGGTGGGGACTATACCAACAATGAGCAGTTCTTC.